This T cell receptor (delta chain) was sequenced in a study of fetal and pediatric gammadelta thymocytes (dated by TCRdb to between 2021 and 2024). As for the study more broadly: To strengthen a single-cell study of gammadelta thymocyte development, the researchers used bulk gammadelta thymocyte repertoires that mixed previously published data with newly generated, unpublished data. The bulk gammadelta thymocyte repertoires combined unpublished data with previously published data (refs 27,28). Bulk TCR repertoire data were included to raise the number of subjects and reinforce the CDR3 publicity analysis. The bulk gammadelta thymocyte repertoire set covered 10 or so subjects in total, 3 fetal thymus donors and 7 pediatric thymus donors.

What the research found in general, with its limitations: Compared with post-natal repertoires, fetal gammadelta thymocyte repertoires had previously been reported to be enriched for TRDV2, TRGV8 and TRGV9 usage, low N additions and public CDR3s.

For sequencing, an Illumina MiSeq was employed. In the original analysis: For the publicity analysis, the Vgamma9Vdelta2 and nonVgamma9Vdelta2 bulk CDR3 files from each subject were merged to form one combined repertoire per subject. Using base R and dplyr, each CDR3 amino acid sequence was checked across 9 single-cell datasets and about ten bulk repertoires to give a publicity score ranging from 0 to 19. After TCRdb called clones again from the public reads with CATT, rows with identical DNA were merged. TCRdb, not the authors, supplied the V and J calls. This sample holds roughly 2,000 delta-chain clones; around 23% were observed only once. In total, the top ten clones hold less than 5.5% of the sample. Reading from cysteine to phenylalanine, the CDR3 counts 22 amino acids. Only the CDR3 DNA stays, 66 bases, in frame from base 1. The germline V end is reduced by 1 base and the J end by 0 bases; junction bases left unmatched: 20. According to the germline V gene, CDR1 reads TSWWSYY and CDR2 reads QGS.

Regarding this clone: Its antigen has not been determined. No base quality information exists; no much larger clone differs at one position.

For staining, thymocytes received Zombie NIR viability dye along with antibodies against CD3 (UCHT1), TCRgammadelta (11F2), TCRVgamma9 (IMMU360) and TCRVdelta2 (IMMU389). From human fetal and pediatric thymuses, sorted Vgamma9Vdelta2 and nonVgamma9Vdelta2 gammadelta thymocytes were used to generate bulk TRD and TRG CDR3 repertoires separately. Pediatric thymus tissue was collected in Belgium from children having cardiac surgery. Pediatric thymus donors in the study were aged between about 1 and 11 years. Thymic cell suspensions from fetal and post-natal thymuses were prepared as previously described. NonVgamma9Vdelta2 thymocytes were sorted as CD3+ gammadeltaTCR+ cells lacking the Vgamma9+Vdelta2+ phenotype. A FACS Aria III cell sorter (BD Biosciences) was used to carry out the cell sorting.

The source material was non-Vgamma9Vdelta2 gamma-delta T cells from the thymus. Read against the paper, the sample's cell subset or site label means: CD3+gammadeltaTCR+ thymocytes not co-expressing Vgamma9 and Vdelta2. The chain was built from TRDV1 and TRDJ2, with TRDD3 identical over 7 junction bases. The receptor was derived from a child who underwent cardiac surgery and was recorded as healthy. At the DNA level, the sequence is TGTGCTCTTGGGGAACCTGGGGGCGACCTACTGGGGATCACCGCTTTGACAGCACAACTCTTCTTT. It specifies CALGEPGGDLLGITALTAQLFF.